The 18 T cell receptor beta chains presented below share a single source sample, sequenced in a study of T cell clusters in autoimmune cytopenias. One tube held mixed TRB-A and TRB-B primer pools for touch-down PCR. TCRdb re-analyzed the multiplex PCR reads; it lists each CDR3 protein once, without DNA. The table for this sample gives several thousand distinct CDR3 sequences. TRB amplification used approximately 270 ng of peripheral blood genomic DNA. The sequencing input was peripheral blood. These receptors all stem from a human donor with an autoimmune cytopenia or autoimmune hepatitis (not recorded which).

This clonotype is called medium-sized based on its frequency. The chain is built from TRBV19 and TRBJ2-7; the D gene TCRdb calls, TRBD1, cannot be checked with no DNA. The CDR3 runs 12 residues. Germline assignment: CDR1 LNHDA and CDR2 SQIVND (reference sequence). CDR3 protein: CASSGTGHEQYF. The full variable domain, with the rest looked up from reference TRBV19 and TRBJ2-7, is DGGITQSPKYLFRKEGQNVTLSCEQNLNHDAMYWYRQDPGQGLRLIYYSQIVNDFQKGDIAEGYSVSREKKESFPLTVTSAQKNPTAFYLCASSGTGHEQYFGPGTRLTVT.

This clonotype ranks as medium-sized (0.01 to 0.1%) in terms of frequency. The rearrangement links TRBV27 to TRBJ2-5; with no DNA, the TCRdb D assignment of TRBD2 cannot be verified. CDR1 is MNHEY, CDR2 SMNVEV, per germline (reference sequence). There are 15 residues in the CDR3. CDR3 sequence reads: CASSPAGGRGETQYF.

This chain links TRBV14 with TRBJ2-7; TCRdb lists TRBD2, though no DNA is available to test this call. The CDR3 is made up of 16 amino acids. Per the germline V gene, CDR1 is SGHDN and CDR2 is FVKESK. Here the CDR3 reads CASSLRMGLRNNEQYF.

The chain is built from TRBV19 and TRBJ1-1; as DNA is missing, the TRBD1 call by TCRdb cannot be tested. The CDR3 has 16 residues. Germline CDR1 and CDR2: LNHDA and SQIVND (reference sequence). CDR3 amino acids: CASTETGGIMNTEAFF.

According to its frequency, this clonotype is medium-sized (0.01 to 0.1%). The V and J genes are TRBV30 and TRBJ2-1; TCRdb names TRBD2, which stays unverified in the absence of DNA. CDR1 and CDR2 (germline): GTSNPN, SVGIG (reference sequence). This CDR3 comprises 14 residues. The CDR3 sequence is CAWSPGLEMGEQFF.

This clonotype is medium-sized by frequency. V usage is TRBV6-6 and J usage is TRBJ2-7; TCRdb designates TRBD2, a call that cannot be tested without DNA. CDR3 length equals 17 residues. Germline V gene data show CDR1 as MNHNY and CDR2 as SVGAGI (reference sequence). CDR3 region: CASSYSTLAGASYEQYF.

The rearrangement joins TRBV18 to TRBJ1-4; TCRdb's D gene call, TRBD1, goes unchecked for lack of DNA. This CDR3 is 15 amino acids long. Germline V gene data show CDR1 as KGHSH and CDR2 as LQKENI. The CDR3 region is CASSPSGTGNEKLFF.

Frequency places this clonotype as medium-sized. The CDR3 protein is CATSRDIASGRFEDEQYF. This rearrangement joins TRBV15 to TRBJ2-7; the D call of TRBD2 rests on TCRdb alone, since no DNA is present to check it. CDR1 is LNHNV, CDR2 YYDKDF, per germline (reference sequence). The CDR3 is 18 residues long.

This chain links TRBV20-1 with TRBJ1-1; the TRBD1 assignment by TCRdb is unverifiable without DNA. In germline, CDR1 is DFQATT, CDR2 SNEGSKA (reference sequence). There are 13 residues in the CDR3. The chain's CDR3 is CSADGTAFKEAFF.

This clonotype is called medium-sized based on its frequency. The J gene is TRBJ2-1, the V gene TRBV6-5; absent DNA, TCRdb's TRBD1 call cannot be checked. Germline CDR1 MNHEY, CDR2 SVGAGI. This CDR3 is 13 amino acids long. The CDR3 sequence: CASSYNQGREQFF.

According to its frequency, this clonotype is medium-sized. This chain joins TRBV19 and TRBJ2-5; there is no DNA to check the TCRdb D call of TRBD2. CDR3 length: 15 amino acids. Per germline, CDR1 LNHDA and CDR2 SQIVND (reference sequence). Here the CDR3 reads CASSSGLAVQETQYF. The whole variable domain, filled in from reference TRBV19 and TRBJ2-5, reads DGGITQSPKYLFRKEGQNVTLSCEQNLNHDAMYWYRQDPGQGLRLIYYSQIVNDFQKGDIAEGYSVSREKKESFPLTVTSAQKNPTAFYLCASSSGLAVQETQYFGPGTRLLVL.

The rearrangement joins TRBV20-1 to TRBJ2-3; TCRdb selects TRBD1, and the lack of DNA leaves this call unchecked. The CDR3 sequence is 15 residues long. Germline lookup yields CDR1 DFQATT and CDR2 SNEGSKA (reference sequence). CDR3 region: CSASGGTGFTDTQYF.

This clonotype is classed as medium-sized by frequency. The CDR3 loop reads CAWGGLAGGTDTQYF. V and J are TRBV30 and TRBJ2-3; as DNA is missing, the TRBD2 call by TCRdb cannot be tested. Germline V CDR1 and CDR2: GTSNPN, SVGIG (reference sequence). The CDR3 totals 15 residues. Based on the CDR3 plus reference TRBV30 and TRBJ2-3, the full variable domain is SQTIHQWPATLVQPVGSPLSLECTVEGTSNPNLYWYRQAAGRGLQLLFYSVGIGQISSEVPQNLSASRPQDRQFILSSKKLLLSDSGFYLCAWGGLAGGTDTQYFGPGTRLTVL.

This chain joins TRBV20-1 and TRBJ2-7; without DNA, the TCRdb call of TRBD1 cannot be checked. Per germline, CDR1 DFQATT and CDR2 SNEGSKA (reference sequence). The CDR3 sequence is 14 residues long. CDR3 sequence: CSAPRDRDTYEQYF.

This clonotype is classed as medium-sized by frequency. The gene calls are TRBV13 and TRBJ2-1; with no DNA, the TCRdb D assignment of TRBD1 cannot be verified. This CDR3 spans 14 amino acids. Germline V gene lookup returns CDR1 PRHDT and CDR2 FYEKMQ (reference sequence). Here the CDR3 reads CASSPGDRYNEQFF.

CDR3 loop: CSAATLRTGGAGLFSDTQYF. The rearrangement uses TRBV20-1 and TRBJ2-3; the D call of TRBD1 rests on TCRdb alone, since no DNA is present to check it. Looked up from germline, CDR1 is DFQATT and CDR2 is SNEGSKA (reference sequence). CDR3 size: 20 residues.

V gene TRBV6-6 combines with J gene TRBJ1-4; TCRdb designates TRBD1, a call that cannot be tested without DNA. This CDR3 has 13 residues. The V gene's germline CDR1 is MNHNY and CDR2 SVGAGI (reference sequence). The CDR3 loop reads CASEGVFGEKLFF.

The CDR3 here is CASRGQTEAFF. The rearrangement joins TRBV6-4 to TRBJ1-1; TCRdb indicates TRBD1, and absent DNA this call remains unverified. The CDR3 is made up of 11 amino acids. Germline V gene sequence: CDR1 MRHNA, CDR2 SNTAGT.